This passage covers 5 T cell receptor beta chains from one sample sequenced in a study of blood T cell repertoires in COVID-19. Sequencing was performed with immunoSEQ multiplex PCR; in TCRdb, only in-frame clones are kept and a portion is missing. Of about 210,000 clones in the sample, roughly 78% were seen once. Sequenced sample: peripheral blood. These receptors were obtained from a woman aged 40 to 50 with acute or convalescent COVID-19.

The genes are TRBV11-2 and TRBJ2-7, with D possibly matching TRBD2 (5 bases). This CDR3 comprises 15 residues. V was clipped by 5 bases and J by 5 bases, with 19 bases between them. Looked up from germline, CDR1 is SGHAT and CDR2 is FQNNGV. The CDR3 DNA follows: TGTGCCAGCAGCCCCACCCGCCCCTCCGGGAACGAGCAGTACTTC. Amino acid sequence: CASSPTRPSGNEQYF.

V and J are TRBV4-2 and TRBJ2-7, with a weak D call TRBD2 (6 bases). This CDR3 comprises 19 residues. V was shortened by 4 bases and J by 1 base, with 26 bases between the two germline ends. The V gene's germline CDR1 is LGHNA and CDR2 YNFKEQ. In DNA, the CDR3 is TGTGCCAGCAGCCTCGATCGTACCGCTGGCGGGGATGCATCCTACGAGCAGTACTTC. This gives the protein CASSLDRTAGGDASYEQYF.

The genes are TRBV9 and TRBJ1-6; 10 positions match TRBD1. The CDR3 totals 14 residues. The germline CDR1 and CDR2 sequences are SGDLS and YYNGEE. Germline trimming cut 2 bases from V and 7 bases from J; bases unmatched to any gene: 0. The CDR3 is CASSVGQGNSPLHF. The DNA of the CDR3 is TGTGCCAGCAGCGTGGGACAGGGGAATTCACCCCTCCACTTT.

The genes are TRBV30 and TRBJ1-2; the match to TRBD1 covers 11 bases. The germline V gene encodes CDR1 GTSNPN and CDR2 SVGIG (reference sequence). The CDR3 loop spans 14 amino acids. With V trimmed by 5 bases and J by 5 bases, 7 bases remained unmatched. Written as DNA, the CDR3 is TGTGCCTGGTCCTCAGGACAGGGGGCTTATGGCTACACCTTC. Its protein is CAWSSGQGAYGYTF.

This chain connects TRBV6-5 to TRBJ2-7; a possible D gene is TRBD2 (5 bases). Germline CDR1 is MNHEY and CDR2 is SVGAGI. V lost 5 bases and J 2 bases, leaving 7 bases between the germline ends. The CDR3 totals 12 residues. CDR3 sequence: CASSKTTYEQYF. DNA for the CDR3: TGTGCCAGCAGTAAGACTACCTACGAGCAGTACTTC.